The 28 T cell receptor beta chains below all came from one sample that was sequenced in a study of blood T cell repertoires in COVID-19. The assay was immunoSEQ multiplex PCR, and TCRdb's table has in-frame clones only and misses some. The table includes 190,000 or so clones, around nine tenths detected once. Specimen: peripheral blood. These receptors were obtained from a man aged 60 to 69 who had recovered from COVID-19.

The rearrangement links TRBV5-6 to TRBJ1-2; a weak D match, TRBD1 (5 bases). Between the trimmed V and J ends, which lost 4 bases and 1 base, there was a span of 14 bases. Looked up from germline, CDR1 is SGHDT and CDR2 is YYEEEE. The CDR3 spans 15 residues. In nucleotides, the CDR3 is TGTGCCAGCAGCCCATGGGGGGGAGGTAACTATGGCTACACCTTC. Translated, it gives CASSPWGGGNYGYTF.

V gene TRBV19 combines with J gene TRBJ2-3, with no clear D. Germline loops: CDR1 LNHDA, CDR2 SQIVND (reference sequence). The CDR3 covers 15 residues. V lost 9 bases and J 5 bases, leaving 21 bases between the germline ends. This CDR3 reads CASTRSLESRDTQYF. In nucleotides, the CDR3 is TGTGCCAGCACCCGCTCTTTAGAGTCTCGAGATACGCAGTATTTT.

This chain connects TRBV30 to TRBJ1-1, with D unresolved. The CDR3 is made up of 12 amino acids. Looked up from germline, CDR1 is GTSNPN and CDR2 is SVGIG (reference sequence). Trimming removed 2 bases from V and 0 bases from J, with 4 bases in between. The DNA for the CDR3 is TGTGCCTGGAGTAGCTTGAACACTGAAGCTTTCTTT. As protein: CAWSSLNTEAFF. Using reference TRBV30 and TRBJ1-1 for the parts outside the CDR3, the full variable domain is SQTIHQWPATLVQPVGSPLSLECTVEGTSNPNLYWYRQAAGRGLQLLFYSVGIGQISSEVPQNLSASRPQDRQFILSSKKLLLSDSGFYLCAWSSLNTEAFFGQGTRLTVV.

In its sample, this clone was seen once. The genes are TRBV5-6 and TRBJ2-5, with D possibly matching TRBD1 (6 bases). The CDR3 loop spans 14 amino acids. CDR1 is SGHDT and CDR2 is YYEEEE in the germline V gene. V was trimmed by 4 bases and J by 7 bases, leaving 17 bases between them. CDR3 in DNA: TGTGCCAGCAGCCGGGAAACAGGGTTCGGGACCCAGTACTTC. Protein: CASSRETGFGTQYF.

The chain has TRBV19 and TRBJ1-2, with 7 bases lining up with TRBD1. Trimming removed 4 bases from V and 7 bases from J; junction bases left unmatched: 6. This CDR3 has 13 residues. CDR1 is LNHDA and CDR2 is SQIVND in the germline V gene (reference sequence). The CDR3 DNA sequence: TGTGCCAGTAGTACCGACAGGGAGTCTGGCTACACCTTC. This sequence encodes CASSTDRESGYTF.

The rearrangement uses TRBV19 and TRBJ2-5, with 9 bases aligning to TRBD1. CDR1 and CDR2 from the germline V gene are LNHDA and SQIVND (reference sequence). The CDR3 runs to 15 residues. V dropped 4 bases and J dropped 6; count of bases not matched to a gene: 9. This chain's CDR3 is CASSTSGQGTKTQYF. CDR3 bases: TGTGCCAGTAGTACATCGGGACAGGGAACGAAGACCCAGTACTTC.

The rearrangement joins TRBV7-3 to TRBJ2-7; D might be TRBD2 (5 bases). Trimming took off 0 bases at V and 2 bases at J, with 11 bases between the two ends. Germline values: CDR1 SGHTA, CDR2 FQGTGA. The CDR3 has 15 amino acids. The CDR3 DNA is TGTGCCAGCAGCTTAACTAGCGCTGATCCCTACGAGCAGTACTTC. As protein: CASSLTSADPYEQYF.

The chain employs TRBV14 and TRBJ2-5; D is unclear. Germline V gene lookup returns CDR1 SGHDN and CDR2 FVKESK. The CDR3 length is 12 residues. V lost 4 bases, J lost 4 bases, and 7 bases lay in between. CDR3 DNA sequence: TGTGCCAGCAGCCGGCATGTAGAGACCCAGTACTTC. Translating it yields CASSRHVETQYF.

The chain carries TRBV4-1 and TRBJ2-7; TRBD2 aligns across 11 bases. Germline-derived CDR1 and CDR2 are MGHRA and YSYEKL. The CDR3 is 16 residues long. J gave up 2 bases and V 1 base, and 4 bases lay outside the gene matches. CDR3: CASSQGLAGGPYEQYF. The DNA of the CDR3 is TGCGCCAGCAGCCAAGGGCTAGCGGGAGGACCCTACGAGCAGTACTTC.

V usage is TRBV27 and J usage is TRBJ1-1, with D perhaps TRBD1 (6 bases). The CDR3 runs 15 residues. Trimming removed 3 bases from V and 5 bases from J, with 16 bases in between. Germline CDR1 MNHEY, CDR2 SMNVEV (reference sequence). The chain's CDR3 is CASSFPGGAPTEAFF. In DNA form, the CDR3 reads TGTGCCAGCAGTTTTCCGGGGGGCGCCCCGACTGAAGCTTTCTTT.

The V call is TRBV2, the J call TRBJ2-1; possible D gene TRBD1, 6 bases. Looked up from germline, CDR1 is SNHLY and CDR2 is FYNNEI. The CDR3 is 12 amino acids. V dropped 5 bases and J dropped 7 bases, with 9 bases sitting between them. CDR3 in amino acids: CASSPTGNEQFF. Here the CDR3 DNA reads TGTGCCAGCAGTCCGACAGGTAATGAGCAGTTCTTC.

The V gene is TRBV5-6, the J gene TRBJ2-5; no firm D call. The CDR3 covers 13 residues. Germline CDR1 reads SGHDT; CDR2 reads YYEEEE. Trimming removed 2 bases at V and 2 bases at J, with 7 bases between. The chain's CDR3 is CASSFYRQETQYF. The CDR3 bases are TGTGCCAGCAGCTTTTACAGACAAGAGACCCAGTACTTC.

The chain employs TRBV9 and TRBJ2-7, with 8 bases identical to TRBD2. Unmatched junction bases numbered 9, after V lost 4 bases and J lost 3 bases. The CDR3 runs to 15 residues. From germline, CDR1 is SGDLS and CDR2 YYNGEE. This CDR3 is CASSPSGSGYYEQYF. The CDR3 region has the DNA TGTGCCAGCAGCCCGAGCGGGAGCGGGTACTACGAGCAGTACTTC. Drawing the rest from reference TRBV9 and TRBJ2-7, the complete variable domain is DSGVTQTPKHLITATGQRVTLRCSPRSGDLSVYWYQQSLDQGLQFLIQYYNGEERAKGNILERFSAQQFPDLHSELNLSSLELGDSALYFCASSPSGSGYYEQYFGPGTRLTVT.

CDR3 nucleotides: TGTGCCAGCCTTAACAGGGTAGAGCAGTACTTC. Its protein product is CASLNRVEQYF. This chain uses TRBV2 with TRBJ2-7; a weak D match, TRBD1 (6 bases). Looked up from germline, CDR1 is SNHLY and CDR2 is FYNNEI. The CDR3 sequence is 11 residues long. The V end was cut by 8 bases, the J end by 7 bases, with 12 bases between.

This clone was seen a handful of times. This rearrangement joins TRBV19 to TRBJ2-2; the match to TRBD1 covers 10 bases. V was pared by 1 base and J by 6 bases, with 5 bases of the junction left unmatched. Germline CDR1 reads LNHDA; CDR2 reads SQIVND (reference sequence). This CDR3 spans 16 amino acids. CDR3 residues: CASSIVGQGRAGELFF. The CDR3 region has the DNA TGTGCCAGTAGTATAGTGGGACAGGGGAGGGCCGGGGAGCTGTTTTTT.

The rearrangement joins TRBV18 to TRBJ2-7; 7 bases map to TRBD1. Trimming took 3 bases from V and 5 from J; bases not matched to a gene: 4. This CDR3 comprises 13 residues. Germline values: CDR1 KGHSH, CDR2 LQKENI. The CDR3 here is CASSPPGGNEQYF. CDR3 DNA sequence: TGTGCCAGCTCACCCCCAGGGGGAAACGAGCAGTACTTC.

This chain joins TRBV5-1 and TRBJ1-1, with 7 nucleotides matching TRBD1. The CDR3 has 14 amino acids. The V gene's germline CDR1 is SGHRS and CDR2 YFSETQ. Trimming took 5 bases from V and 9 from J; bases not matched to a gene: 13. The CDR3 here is CASSLEEGAVKAFF. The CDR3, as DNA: TGCGCCAGCAGTCTGGAGGAGGGGGCAGTGAAAGCTTTCTTT.

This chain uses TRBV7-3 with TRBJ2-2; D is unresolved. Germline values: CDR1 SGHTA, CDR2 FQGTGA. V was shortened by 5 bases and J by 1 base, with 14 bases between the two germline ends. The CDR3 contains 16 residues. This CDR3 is CASSPRLEWNTGELFF. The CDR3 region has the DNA TGTGCCAGCAGCCCCCGTTTAGAGTGGAACACCGGGGAGCTGTTTTTT.

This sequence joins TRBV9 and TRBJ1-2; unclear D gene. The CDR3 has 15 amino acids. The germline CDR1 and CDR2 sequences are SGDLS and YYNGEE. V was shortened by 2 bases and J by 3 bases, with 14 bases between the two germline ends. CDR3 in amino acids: CASSVSGSRDYGYTF. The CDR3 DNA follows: TGTGCCAGCAGCGTCTCGGGTTCTCGTGACTATGGCTACACCTTC.

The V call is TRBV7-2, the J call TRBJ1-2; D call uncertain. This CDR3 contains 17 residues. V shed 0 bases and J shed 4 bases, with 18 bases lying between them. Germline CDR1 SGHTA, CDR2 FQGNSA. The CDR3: CASSLAPGRYPPYGYTF. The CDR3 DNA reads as TGTGCCAGCAGCTTAGCCCCCGGCAGGTACCCCCCCTATGGCTACACCTTC.

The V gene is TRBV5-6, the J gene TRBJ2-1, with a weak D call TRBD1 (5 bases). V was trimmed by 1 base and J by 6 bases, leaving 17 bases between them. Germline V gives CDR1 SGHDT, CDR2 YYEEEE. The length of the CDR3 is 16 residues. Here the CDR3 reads CASSLFLETASNEQFF. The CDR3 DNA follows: TGTGCCAGCAGCTTGTTTTTAGAGACAGCTAGCAATGAGCAGTTCTTC.

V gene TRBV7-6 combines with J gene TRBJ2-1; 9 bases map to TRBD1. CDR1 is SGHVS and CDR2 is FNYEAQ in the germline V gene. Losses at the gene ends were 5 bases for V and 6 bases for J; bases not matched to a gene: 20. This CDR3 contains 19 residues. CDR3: CASSPTDAPGDRAGNEQFF. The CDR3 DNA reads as TGTGCCAGCAGCCCGACCGATGCCCCCGGGGACAGGGCCGGCAATGAGCAGTTCTTC.

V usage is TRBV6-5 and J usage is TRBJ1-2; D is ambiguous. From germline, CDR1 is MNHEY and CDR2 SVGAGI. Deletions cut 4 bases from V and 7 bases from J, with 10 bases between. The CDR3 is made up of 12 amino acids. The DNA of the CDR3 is TGTGCCAGCAGTTTCCGGGGTACTGGCTACACCTTC. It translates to CASSFRGTGYTF.

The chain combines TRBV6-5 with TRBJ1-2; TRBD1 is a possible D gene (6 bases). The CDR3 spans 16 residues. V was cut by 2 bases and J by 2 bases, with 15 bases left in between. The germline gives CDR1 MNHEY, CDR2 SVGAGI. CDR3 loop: CASSYGAEQGNYGYTF. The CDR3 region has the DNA TGTGCCAGCAGTTACGGGGCCGAACAGGGCAACTATGGCTACACCTTC.

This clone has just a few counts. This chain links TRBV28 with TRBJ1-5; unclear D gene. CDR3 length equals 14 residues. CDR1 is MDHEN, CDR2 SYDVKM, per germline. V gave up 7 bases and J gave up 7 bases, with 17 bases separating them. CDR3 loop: CASTGGGFGQPQHF. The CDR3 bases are TGTGCCAGCACCGGCGGAGGTTTCGGGCAGCCCCAGCATTTT.

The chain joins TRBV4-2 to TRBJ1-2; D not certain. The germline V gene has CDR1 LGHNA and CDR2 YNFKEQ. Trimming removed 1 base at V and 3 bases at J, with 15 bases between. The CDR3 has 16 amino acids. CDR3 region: CASSQVPRPIDYGYTF. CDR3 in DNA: TGTGCCAGCAGCCAAGTTCCCCGCCCGATAGACTATGGCTACACCTTC.

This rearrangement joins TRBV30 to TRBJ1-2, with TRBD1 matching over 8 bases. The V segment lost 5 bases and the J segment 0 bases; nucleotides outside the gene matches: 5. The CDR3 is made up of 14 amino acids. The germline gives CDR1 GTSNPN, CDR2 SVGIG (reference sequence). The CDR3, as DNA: TGTGCCTGGGCACAGGGGGGAGCTAACTATGGCTACACCTTC. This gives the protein CAWAQGGANYGYTF.

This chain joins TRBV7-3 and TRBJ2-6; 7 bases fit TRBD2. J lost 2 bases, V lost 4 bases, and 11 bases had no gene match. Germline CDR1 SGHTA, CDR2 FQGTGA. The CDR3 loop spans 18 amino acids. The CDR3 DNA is TGTGCCAGCAGCTCTTCTGGGACTACCCTCGCTGGGGCCAACGTCCTGACTTTC. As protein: CASSSSGTTLAGANVLTF.